The entry below gives a single T cell receptor (beta chain) sequence along with its context. Unique molecular identifiers were used to barcode this TCRbeta library. TCRdb reprocessed the PCR reads via MiXCR and lists one record per CDR3 protein. Here the sample spans some 200,000 distinct CDR3 sequences, 14% to 15% being singletons. The V and J ends lost 5 bases and 4 bases respectively, with 6 bases between them. The CDR3 is 12 amino acids. CDR1 and CDR2 from the germline V gene are MDHEN and SYDVKM. The data were obtained in a study of T-cell reconstitution after alpha-beta-depleted transplantation in children.

The chain carries TRBV28 and TRBJ2-4; D ambiguous. This specimen was PBMCs from the stem cell graft donor, taken from the stem cell graft. The TCR originated in a human donor who donated a stem cell graft to a child with acute lymphoblastic leukemia. CDR3: CASSPPKNIQYF. In DNA, the CDR3 is TGTGCCAGCAGTCCACCTAAAAACATTCAGTACTTC.